Below are 17 T cell receptor beta chains sequenced from a single sample in a study of blood T cell repertoires in COVID-19. Repertoires were generated with immunoSEQ multiplex PCR, while TCRdb's copy carries only in-frame clones and drops some. The sample lists roughly 43,000 clones, approximately 88% seen once, with roughly 14% in the top ten. Sequenced sample: peripheral blood. Every receptor here comes from a man aged 55 to 70 with active COVID-19.

The chain uses TRBV5-1 and TRBJ2-1, with D tentatively TRBD2 (6 bases). Germline V gives CDR1 SGHRS, CDR2 YFSETQ. CDR3 length: 15 amino acids. Trimming pared 0 bases from V and 7 bases from J, leaving 14 bases between. CDR3 loop: CASSLEGAGRNEQFF. Here the CDR3 DNA reads TGCGCCAGCAGCTTGGAGGGTGCGGGGCGGAATGAGCAGTTCTTC.

V gene TRBV19 combines with J gene TRBJ1-2; 10 nucleotides line up with TRBD1. Per germline, CDR1 LNHDA and CDR2 SQIVND (reference sequence). The J segment lost 7 bases and the V segment lost 5 bases, leaving 4 bases of the junction unmatched. CDR3 size: 13 residues. CDR3 bases: TGTGCCAGTAGTGCGGGGACAGGGGCTGGCTACACCTTC. It yields the protein CASSAGTGAGYTF.

V gene TRBV28 combines with J gene TRBJ1-1; D is unresolved. In germline, CDR1 is MDHEN, CDR2 SYDVKM. V was shortened by 2 bases and J by 0 bases, with 7 bases between the two germline ends. CDR3 size: 14 residues. The CDR3 here is CASSLPTLNTEAFF. DNA for the CDR3: TGTGCCAGCAGTTTACCGACTCTGAACACTGAAGCTTTCTTT.

This clone has just one count. The chain couples TRBV28 to TRBJ2-1; TRBD2 matches at 9 bases. Germline assignment: CDR1 MDHEN and CDR2 SYDVKM. The V gene end was trimmed by 6 bases and the J gene end by 5 bases; junction bases not matched to a gene: 11. CDR3 size: 16 residues. CDR3 amino acids: CASSPGGSGGDNEQFF. CDR3 nucleotide sequence: TGTGCCAGCAGCCCCGGGGGTAGCGGGGGAGACAATGAGCAGTTCTTC. The variable domain in full, with the rest retrieved from reference TRBV28 and TRBJ2-1, is DVKVTQSSRYLVKRTGEKVFLECVQDMDHENMFWYRQDPGLGLRLIYFSYDVKMKEKGDIPEGYSVSREKKERFSLILESASTNQTSMYLCASSPGGSGGDNEQFFGPGTRLTVL.

The V and J genes are TRBV6-5 and TRBJ1-1; D is unresolved. The CDR3 length is 13 residues. CDR1 is MNHEY and CDR2 is SVGAGI in the germline V gene. V lost 6 bases and J lost 1, with 9 bases in between. The CDR3 DNA reads TGTGCCAGCAGGGTCGGAGAGAACACTGAAGCTTTCTTT. Its protein is CASRVGENTEAFF.

The chain couples TRBV3-1 (or the pseudogene TRBV3-2) to TRBJ2-3, with TRBD2 matching over 7 bases. The germline V gene has CDR1 LGHDT and CDR2 YNNKEL (reference sequence). The CDR3 has 16 amino acids. V was pared by 1 base and J by 0 bases, with 4 bases of the junction left unmatched. The DNA of the CDR3 is TGTGCCAGCAGCCAAGGTGCTAGCGGTAGCACAGATACGCAGTATTTT. Protein sequence: CASSQGASGSTDTQYF.

This chain links TRBV28 with TRBJ2-7; TRBD1 matches 10 bases. Trimming at V came to 4 bases and at J to 5 bases, leaving 5 bases not matched to a gene. The V gene's germline CDR1 is MDHEN and CDR2 SYDVKM. This CDR3 has 14 residues. The CDR3 bases are TGTGCCAGCAGTTCGCCTGGGACAGGGGACGAGCAGTACTTC. Its protein is CASSSPGTGDEQYF.

CDR3 DNA: TGCAGTGCTAGTCGTCAGGGGGCCTCTGGCTACACCTTC. Protein sequence: CSASRQGASGYTF. This chain uses TRBV20-1 with TRBJ1-2, with TRBD1 matching 8 bases. Trimming cost V 3 bases and J 7 bases; bases outside gene matches: 7. Per the germline V gene, CDR1 is DFQATT and CDR2 is SNEGSKA (reference sequence). This CDR3 contains 13 residues.

The chain has TRBV4-3 and TRBJ1-5, with 7 nucleotides matching TRBD1. CDR3 length: 16 residues. Germline CDR1 LGHNA, CDR2 YSLEER. V was clipped by 0 bases and J by 5 bases; unmatched bases: 7. This chain's CDR3 is CASSQDRPGGDQPQHF. The CDR3 DNA reads TGCGCCAGCAGCCAAGATAGGCCAGGGGGAGATCAGCCCCAGCATTTT.

The gene calls are TRBV19 and TRBJ1-5; maybe TRBD1 (6 bases). The germline gives CDR1 LNHDA, CDR2 SQIVND (reference sequence). V dropped 3 bases and J dropped 7 bases, with 13 bases sitting between them. The length of the CDR3 is 14 residues. The CDR3 DNA reads TGTGCCAGTAGTATGTGGGGGCTTACGCAGCCCCAGCATTTT. Translation gives CASSMWGLTQPQHF.

This clone came up once. The CDR3 here is CAISEVAIEVGNEQFF. The CDR3 bases are TGTGCCATCAGTGAGGTCGCAATTGAGGTGGGCAATGAGCAGTTCTTC. J is TRBJ2-1 and V is TRBV10-3; D remains ambiguous. Germline-derived CDR1 and CDR2 are ENHRY and SYGVKD. Trimming cost V 2 bases and J 6 bases, with 17 bases left between them. The CDR3 covers 16 residues.

This clone was found once. The J gene is TRBJ2-4, the V gene TRBV6-1; 13 bases map to TRBD2. The CDR3 has 20 amino acids. In germline, CDR1 is MNHNS, CDR2 SASEGT. Germline trimming cut 4 bases from V and 1 base from J; bases unmatched to any gene: 13. The CDR3 DNA follows: TGTGCCAGCAGTGCCAGACCCCGGGGGACTAGCGGGGCGGCCAAAAACATTCAGTACTTC. Residues: CASSARPRGTSGAAKNIQYF.

This clone was recorded once. This rearrangement joins TRBV5-1 to TRBJ1-3, with D perhaps matching TRBD1 (6 bases). Germline V gives CDR1 SGHRS, CDR2 YFSETQ. V was cut by 1 base and J by 0 bases, with 14 bases left in between. This CDR3 contains 17 residues. CDR3 nucleotide sequence: TGCGCCAGCAGCTTGTTTTCCCAGACAGGCTCTGGAAACACCATATATTTT. Its translation is CASSLFSQTGSGNTIYF.

V is TRBV19 and J is TRBJ1-6; 7 bases fit TRBD1. In germline, CDR1 is LNHDA, CDR2 SQIVND (reference sequence). V trimming: 4 bases; J trimming: 5 bases; junction bases outside the gene matches: 5. CDR3 length: 15 residues. The CDR3 loop is CASSTQDRNNSPLHF. CDR3 DNA: TGTGCCAGTAGTACCCAGGACAGGAATAATTCACCCCTCCACTTT.

This chain joins TRBV7-6 and TRBJ2-7; 8 bases agree with TRBD1. Trimming cost V 5 bases and J 4 bases; bases outside gene matches: 10. Germline CDR1 SGHVS, CDR2 FNYEAQ. The CDR3 length is 15 residues. CDR3 region: CASSTSDRGLYEQYF. In DNA form, the CDR3 reads TGTGCCAGCAGCACCTCCGACAGGGGTTTGTACGAGCAGTACTTC.

The J gene is TRBJ1-5, the V gene TRBV2; D is unclear. The CDR3 contains 13 residues. V was clipped by 5 bases and J by 3 bases, with 8 bases between them. Germline V gene sequence: CDR1 SNHLY, CDR2 FYNNEI. The CDR3 sequence is CASSQETNQPQHF. In DNA, the CDR3 is TGTGCCAGCAGTCAGGAAACCAATCAGCCCCAGCATTTT.

V gene TRBV14 combines with J gene TRBJ2-3; TRBD2 is a possible D gene (7 bases). This CDR3 region has 16 residues. V was trimmed by 0 bases and J by 2 bases, leaving 12 bases between them. The germline V gene has CDR1 SGHDN and CDR2 FVKESK. The CDR3 spells CASSQDWRGPTDTQYF. CDR3 DNA sequence: TGTGCCAGCAGCCAAGACTGGCGGGGGCCCACAGATACGCAGTATTTT.